Listed below are T cell receptor beta chains from one sample, sequenced in a study of PD-1 blockade in classical Hodgkin lymphoma. TCRdb's copy holds only in-frame clones and misses some; the assay was immunoSEQ multiplex PCR. The table shows tens of thousands of clones, with 71% occurring only once. The sequenced sample was peripheral blood mononuclear cells (PBMCs), obtained before the second cycle of nivolumab. These receptors all come from a human donor with classical Hodgkin lymphoma. The CDR3 runs from the conserved cysteine through the conserved F or W. D genes are given only for firm matches. Not every row has a clone size; where given, it reads once, few, many or a size class.

J gene	clone size	CDR3 length	V gene	D gene	CDR3 protein	CDR3 DNA
TRBJ1-2	few	12	TRBV5-4	-	CASSFGEYGYTF	TGTGCCAGCAGCTTCGGGGAGTATGGCTACACCTTC
TRBJ1-3	-	14	TRBV19	-	CASSIWTSGNTIYF	TGTGCCAGTAGTATTTGGACCTCTGGAAACACCATATATTTT
TRBJ1-5	-	12	TRBV6-1	-	CASSPQGQPQHF	TGTGCCAGCAGCCCACAGGGTCAGCCCCAGCATTTT
TRBJ1-1	few	10	TRBV20-1	-	CSAHDREAFF	TGCAGTGCCCACGACAGGGAAGCTTTCTTT
TRBJ2-1	-	15	TRBV7-6	TRBD2	CASAPTRLALNEQFF	TGTGCCAGTGCCCCTACCCGACTAGCTCTGAATGAGCAGTTCTTC
TRBJ1-2	-	14	TRBV12-5	-	CASGAGLTNYGYTF	TGTGCTAGTGGCGCTGGACTGACGAACTATGGCTACACCTTC
TRBJ1-1	-	15	TRBV19	-	CASSIGPPGDTEAFF	TGTGCCAGTAGTATAGGGCCCCCAGGGGACACTGAAGCTTTCTTT
TRBJ2-7	-	14	TRBV27	-	CASSLSFGGLEQYF	TGTGCCAGCAGTCTCTCCTTCGGGGGGCTCGAGCAGTACTTC
TRBJ2-3	-	13	TRBV9	-	CASSVYTADTQYF	TGTGCCAGCAGCGTATACACGGCGGATACGCAGTATTTT
TRBJ2-7	-	17	TRBV7-9	TRBD2	CASSLAGEALDHYEQYF	TGTGCCAGCAGCCTAGCGGGGGAGGCGCTGGACCACTACGAGCAGTACTTC
TRBJ2-7	-	11	TRBV30	-	CAWTDTYEQYF	TGTGCCTGGACAGATACCTACGAGCAGTACTTC
TRBJ2-2	few	15	TRBV7-9	-	CASSPGQPNTGELFF	TGTGCCAGCAGCCCCGGACAGCCGAACACCGGGGAGCTGTTTTTT
TRBJ2-3	-	14	TRBV28	-	CASSLGRSTDTQYF	TGTGCCAGCAGTTTGGGCAGAAGCACAGATACGCAGTATTTT
TRBJ2-1	-	12	TRBV5-6	-	CASSRTINEQFF	TGTGCCAGCAGCCGGACTATCAATGAGCAGTTCTTC
TRBJ2-1	-	15	TRBV7-2	-	CASSLEGSAYNEQFF	TGTGCCAGCAGCTTAGAGGGCAGCGCCTACAATGAGCAGTTCTTC
TRBJ1-6	-	15	TRBV10-3	-	CAISESWAELSPLHF	TGTGCCATCAGTGAGTCTTGGGCGGAGCTGTCACCCCTCCACTTT
TRBJ1-1	few	13	TRBV19	-	CASRISLNTEAFF	TGTGCCAGTAGGATCTCACTGAACACTGAAGCTTTCTTT
TRBJ1-1	once	13	TRBV11-1	-	CASSRREGTEAFF	TGTGCCAGCAGCCGCCGAGAGGGGACTGAAGCTTTCTTT
TRBJ2-5	once	12	TRBV28	TRBD1	CASTGTEETQYF	TGTGCCAGCACGGGGACAGAAGAGACCCAGTACTTC
TRBJ1-1	-	17	TRBV6-1	-	CASSEREYGGAGTEAFF	TGTGCCAGCAGTGAAAGGGAATACGGGGGAGCGGGCACTGAAGCTTTCTTT
TRBJ1-2	-	17	TRBV9	TRBD1	CASSIRDRGPHFYGYTF	TGTGCCAGCAGCATCCGGGACAGGGGCCCCCACTTCTATGGCTACACCTTC
TRBJ2-2	-	15	TRBV6-5	-	CASSYRQGNTGELFF	TGTGCCAGCAGTTACCGGCAGGGGAACACCGGGGAGCTGTTTTTT
TRBJ2-1	-	12	TRBV7-8	-	CASSPEYNEQFF	TGTGCCAGCAGCCCTGAATACAATGAGCAGTTCTTC
TRBJ2-7	-	14	TRBV6-6	-	CASSYSNGGYEQYF	TGTGCCAGCAGTTACTCGAACGGGGGCTATGAGCAGTACTTC
TRBJ2-1	-	16	TRBV11-2	TRBD2	CASTPYTSGHNNEQFF	TGTGCCAGCACCCCATATACTAGCGGACATAACAATGAGCAGTTCTTC
TRBJ1-3	-	15	TRBV7-8	TRBD1	CASSSQTGDGNTIYF	TGTGCCAGCAGCTCGCAGACAGGGGATGGAAACACCATATATTTT
TRBJ1-3	-	12	TRBV19	-	CASGGPANTIYF	TGTGCCAGTGGCGGCCCCGCGAACACCATATATTTT
TRBJ2-3	-	18	TRBV7-8	TRBD2	CASSPEARLAVNTDTQYF	TGTGCCAGCAGCCCCGAGGCGAGACTAGCGGTGAACACAGATACGCAGTATTTT
TRBJ2-7	-	19	TRBV7-9	TRBD2	CASSLVGTSGGFRGYEQYF	TGTGCCAGCAGCTTAGTAGGGACTAGCGGGGGATTCAGGGGGTACGAGCAGTACTTC
TRBJ2-2	medium-sized	15	TRBV28	-	CASSRDTEGTGELFF	TGTGCCAGCAGCCGGGACACCGAGGGGACCGGGGAGCTGTTTTTT
TRBJ2-2	-	17	TRBV7-8	TRBD1	CASSFDPTGTGAGELFF	TGTGCCAGCAGCTTTGACCCAACCGGGACAGGGGCCGGGGAGCTGTTTTTT
TRBJ1-1	-	11	TRBV19	-	CAAWGNTEAFF	TGTGCCGCGTGGGGTAACACTGAAGCTTTCTTT
TRBJ2-5	-	14	TRBV21-1	-	CASRRRGTEETQYF	TGTGCCAGCAGGAGAAGGGGGACAGAAGAGACCCAGTACTTC
TRBJ1-6	once	15	TRBV30	-	CAWSYRDTYNSPLHF	TGTGCCTGGAGTTACCGGGACACCTATAATTCACCCCTCCACTTT
TRBJ2-1	-	17	TRBV19	TRBD1	CASSRLPGQGLNLEQFF	TGTGCCAGTAGTAGATTACCGGGACAGGGTCTTAACCTTGAGCAGTTCTTC
TRBJ1-2	few	12	TRBV5-1	-	CASSLVGNGYTF	TGCGCCAGCAGCTTGGTGGGAAATGGCTACACCTTC
TRBJ2-3	-	14	TRBV19	-	CASSPTLRTDTQYF	TGTGCCAGTAGTCCTACACTTCGGACAGATACGCAGTATTTT
TRBJ1-4	-	16	TRBV11-3	TRBD1	CASPDRGRSMGEKLFF	TGTGCCAGCCCAGACAGGGGGCGGAGTATGGGTGAAAAACTGTTTTTT